This T cell receptor beta chain was observed in a study of T-cell reconstitution after alpha-beta-depleted transplantation in children. V dropped 0 bases and J dropped 4 bases, with 16 bases sitting between them. The CDR3 contains 16 residues. Per germline, CDR1 MNHEY and CDR2 SVGAGI. This clonotype was counted ten times or more. The authors prepared the TCRbeta library with unique molecular identifiers. TCRdb reprocessed the PCR reads with MiXCR, giving one entry per CDR3 protein. Here the sample spans 90,000 to 130,000 distinct CDR3 sequences, about 9.4% being singletons. The chain recombines TRBV6-5 with TRBJ2-7; D may be TRBD1 (6 bases). This receptor was taken from a human donor who donated a stem cell graft to a child with acute lymphoblastic leukemia. Sequenced material: PBMCs from the stem cell graft donor, taken from the stem cell graft. The CDR3 DNA follows: TGTGCCAGCAGTTACTCCAGGGGTGAGGGGATATACGAGCAGTACTTC. Its translation: CASSYSRGEGIYEQYF.